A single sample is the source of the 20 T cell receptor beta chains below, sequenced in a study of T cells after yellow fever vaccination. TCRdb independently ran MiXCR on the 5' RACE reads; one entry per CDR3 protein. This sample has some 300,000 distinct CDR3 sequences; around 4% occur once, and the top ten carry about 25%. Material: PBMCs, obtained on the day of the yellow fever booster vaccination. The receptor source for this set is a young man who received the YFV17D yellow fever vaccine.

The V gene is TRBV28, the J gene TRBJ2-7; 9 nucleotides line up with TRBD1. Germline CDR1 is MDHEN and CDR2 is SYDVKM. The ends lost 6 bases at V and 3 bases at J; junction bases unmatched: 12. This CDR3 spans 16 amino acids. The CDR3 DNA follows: TGTGCCAGCAGGTCCGGCGGACAGGGGCTTGACTACGAGCAGTACGTC. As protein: CASRSGGQGLDYEQYV.

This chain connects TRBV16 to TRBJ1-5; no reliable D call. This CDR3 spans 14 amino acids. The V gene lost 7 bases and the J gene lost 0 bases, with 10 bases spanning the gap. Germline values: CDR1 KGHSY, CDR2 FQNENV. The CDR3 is CASNGPNSNQPQHF. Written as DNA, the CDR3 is TGTGCCAGCAACGGACCGAATAGCAATCAGCCCCAGCATTTT.

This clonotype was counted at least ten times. The CDR3 loop reads CSATGRGAGYTF. CDR3 DNA: TGCAGTGCTACCGGCAGGGGCGCCGGCTACACCTTC. The chain links TRBV20-1 to TRBJ1-2; D perhaps matches TRBD1 (6 bases). From germline, CDR1 is DFQATT and CDR2 SNEGSKA (reference sequence). Trimming removed 4 bases from V and 8 bases from J, with 14 bases in between. The CDR3 is 12 residues long.

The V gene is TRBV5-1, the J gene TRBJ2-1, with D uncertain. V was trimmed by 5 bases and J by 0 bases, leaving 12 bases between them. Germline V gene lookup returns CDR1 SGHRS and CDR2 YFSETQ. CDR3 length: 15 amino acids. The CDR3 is CASSGGASSYNEQFF. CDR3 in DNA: TGCGCCAGCAGTGGCGGCGCCAGCTCCTACAATGAGCAGTTCTTC.

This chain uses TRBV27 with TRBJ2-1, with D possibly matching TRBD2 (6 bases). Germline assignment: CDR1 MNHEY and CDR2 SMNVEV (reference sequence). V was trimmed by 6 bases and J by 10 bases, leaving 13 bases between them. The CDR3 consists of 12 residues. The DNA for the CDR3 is TGTGCCAGCAGATCGGGCGGGGCCGAGCAGTTCTTC. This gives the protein CASRSGGAEQFF.

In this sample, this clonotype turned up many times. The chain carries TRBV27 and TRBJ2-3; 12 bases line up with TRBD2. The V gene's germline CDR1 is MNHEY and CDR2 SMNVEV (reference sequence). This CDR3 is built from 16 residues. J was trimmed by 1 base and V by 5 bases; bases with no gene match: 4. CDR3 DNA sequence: TGTGCCAGCAGTATACGGACTAGCGGGGGCACAGATACGCAGTATTTT. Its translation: CASSIRTSGGTDTQYF.

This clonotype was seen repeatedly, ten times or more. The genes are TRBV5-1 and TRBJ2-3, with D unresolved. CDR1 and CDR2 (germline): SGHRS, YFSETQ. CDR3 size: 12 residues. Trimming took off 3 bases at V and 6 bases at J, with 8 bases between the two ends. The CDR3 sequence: CASSSPGDTQYF. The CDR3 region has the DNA TGCGCCAGCAGCTCGCCGGGCGATACGCAGTATTTT.

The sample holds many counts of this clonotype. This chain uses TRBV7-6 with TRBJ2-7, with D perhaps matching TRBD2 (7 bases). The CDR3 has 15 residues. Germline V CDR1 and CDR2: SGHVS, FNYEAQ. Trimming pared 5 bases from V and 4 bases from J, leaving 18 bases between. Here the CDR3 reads CASSPGSRGAYEQYF. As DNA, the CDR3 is TGTGCCAGCAGCCCGGGGAGTCGGGGGGCGTACGAGCAGTACTTC.

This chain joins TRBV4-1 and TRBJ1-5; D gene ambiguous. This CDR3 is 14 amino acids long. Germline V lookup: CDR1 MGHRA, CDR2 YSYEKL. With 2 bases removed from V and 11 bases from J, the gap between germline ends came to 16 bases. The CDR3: CASSQTPGSLAQHF. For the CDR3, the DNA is TGCGCCAGCAGCCAAACGCCAGGTTCTTTGGCCCAGCATTTT.

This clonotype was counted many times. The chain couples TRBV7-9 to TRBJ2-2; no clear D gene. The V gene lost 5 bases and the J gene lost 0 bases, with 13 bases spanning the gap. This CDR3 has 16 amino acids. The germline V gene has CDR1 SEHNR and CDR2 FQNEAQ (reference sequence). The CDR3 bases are TGTGCCAGCAGCCCTCGCGACGGTGCGAACACCGGGGAGCTGTTTTTT. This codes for CASSPRDGANTGELFF.

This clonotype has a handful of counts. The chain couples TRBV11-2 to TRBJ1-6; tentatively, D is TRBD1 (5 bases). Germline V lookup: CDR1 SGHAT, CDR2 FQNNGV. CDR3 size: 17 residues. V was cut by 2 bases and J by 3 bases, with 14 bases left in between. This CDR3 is CASSLLSQGIYNSPLHF. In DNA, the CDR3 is TGTGCCAGCAGCTTACTGTCTCAGGGCATCTATAATTCACCCCTCCACTTT.

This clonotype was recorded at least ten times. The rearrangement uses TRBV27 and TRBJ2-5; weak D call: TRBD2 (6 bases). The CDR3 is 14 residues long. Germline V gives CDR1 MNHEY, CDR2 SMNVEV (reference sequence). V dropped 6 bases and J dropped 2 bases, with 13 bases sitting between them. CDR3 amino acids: CASRALGGQETQYF. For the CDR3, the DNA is TGTGCCAGCAGGGCGCTTGGGGGGCAAGAGACCCAGTACTTC.

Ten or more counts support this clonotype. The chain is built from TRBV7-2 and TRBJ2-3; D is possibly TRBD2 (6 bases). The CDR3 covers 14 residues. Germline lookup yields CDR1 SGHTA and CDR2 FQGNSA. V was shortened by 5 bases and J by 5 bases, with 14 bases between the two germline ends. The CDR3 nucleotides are TGTGCCAGCAGCCCCCGGAGGAGGGGAGATACGCAGTATTTT. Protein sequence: CASSPRRRGDTQYF.

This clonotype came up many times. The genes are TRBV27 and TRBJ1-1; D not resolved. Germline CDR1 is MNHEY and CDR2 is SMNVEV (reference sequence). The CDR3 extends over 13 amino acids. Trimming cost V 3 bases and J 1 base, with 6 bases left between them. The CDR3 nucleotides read TGTGCCAGCAGTTTCAACCCGAACACTGAAGCTTTCTTT. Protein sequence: CASSFNPNTEAFF.

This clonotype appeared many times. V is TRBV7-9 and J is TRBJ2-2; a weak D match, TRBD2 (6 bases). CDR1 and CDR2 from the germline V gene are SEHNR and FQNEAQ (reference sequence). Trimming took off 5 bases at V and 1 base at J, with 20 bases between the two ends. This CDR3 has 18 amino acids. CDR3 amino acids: CASSSAEAGTLNTGELFF. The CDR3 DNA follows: TGTGCCAGCAGCAGCGCGGAAGCCGGGACTTTGAACACCGGGGAGCTGTTTTTT.

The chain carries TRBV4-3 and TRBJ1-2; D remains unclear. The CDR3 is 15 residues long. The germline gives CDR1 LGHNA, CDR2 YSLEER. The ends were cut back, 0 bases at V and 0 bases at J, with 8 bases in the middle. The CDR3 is CASSQDTLANYGYTF. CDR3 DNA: TGCGCCAGCAGCCAAGATACTTTAGCTAACTATGGCTACACCTTC.

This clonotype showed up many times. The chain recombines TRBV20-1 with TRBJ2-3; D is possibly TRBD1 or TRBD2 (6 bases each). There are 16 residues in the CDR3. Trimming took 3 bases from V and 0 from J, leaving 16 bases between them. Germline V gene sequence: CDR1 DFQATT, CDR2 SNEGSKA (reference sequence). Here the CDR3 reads CSASQRGAGSTDTQYF. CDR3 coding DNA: TGCAGTGCTAGCCAGAGGGGGGCCGGTAGCACAGATACGCAGTATTTT.

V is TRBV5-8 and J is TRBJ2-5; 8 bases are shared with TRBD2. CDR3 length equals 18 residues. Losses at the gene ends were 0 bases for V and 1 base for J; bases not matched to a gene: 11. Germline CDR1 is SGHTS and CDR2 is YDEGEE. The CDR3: CASSLAWGSGVIQETQYF. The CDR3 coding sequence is TGTGCCAGCAGCTTGGCCTGGGGTAGCGGGGTTATCCAAGAGACCCAGTACTTC. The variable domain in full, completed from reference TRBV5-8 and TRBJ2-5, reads EAGVTQSPTHLIKTRGQQATLRCSPISGHTSVYWYQQALGLGLQFLLWYDEGEERNRGNFPPRFSGRQFPNYSSELNVNALELEDSALYLCASSLAWGSGVIQETQYFGPGTRLLVL.

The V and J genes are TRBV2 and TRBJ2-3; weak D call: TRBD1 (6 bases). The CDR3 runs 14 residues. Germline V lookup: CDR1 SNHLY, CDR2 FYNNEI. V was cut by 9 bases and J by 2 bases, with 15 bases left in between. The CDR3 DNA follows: TGTGCCAGTGGACACAGGGAACTCACAGATACGCAGTATTTT. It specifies CASGHRELTDTQYF. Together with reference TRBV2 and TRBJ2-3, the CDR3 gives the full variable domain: EPEVTQTPSHQVTQMGQEVILRCVPISNHLYFYWYRQILGQKVEFLVSFYNNEISEKSEIFDDQFSVERPDGSNFTLKIRSTKLEDSAMYFCASGHRELTDTQYFGPGTRLTVL.

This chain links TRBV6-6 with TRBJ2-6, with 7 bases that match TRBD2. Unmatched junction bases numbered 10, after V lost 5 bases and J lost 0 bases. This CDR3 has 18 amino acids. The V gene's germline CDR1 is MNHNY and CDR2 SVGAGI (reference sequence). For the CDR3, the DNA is TGTGCCAGCAGTCGCTTCGGGGGGAAAGACTCTGGGGCCAACGTCCTGACTTTC. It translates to CASSRFGGKDSGANVLTF.